A single sample gave rise to the 22 T cell receptor beta chains below, sequenced in a study of cytomegalovirus exposure and HLA in healthy donors. Sequenced by immunoSEQ multiplex PCR; TCRdb stores in-frame clones only, minus some. The sample records about 64,000 clones, roughly 94% being singletons. The sequenced sample was PBMCs. The origin of the receptors is a woman aged 18-29 years in good health and CMV-seropositive.

This chain connects TRBV5-6 to TRBJ2-5; a weak D match, TRBD2 (6 bases). The CDR3 is 13 residues long. Germline CDR1 and CDR2: SGHDT and YYEEEE. Between the trimmed V and J ends, which lost 0 bases and 11 bases, there was a span of 14 bases. For the CDR3, the DNA is TGTGCCAGCAGCTTGGCCGCGCCCCGGGAGCAGTACTTC. It specifies CASSLAAPREQYF. The entire variable domain, with the rest obtained from reference TRBV5-6 and TRBJ2-5, is as follows: DAGVTQSPTHLIKTRGQQVTLRCSPKSGHDTVSWYQQALGQGPQFIFQYYEEEERQRGNFPDRFSGHQFPNYSSELNVNALLLGDSALYLCASSLAAPREQYFGPGTRLLVL.

The rearrangement uses TRBV11-2 and TRBJ2-3, with 7 bases fitting TRBD2. The junction had 8 bases not matched to a gene; V was cut back by 5 bases and J by 0 bases. The CDR3 consists of 16 residues. Germline values: CDR1 SGHAT, CDR2 FQNNGV. The CDR3 DNA reads TGTGCCAGCAGCCCTATCCGGGGGGAGAGCACAGATACGCAGTATTTT. Amino acids: CASSPIRGESTDTQYF. Using reference TRBV11-2 and TRBJ2-3 for the parts outside the CDR3, the full variable domain is EAGVAQSPRYKIIEKRQSVAFWCNPISGHATLYWYQQILGQGPKLLIQFQNNGVVDDSQLPKDRFSAERLKGVDSTLKIQPAKLEDSAVYLCASSPIRGESTDTQYFGPGTRLTVL.

The chain joins TRBV30 to TRBJ2-5; D not certain. Germline assignment: CDR1 GTSNPN and CDR2 SVGIG (reference sequence). V was cut by 0 bases and J by 7 bases, with 15 bases left in between. This CDR3 spans 14 amino acids. CDR3 in DNA: TGTGCCTGGAGTGTACGGAGAGGCACGGGGACCCAGTACTTC. It codes for CAWSVRRGTGTQYF. The full variable domain, in which reference TRBV30 and TRBJ2-5 provide the parts outside the CDR3, is SQTIHQWPATLVQPVGSPLSLECTVEGTSNPNLYWYRQAAGRGLQLLFYSVGIGQISSEVPQNLSASRPQDRQFILSSKKLLLSDSGFYLCAWSVRRGTGTQYFGPGTRLLVL.

The J gene is TRBJ1-2, the V gene TRBV29-1, with D perhaps matching TRBD1 (6 bases). This CDR3 comprises 13 residues. Trimming left V 7 bases short and J 8 bases short, with 20 bases between. Germline lookup yields CDR1 SQVTM and CDR2 ANQGSEA. CDR3 DNA: TGCAGCGATCTGCCGGGGGGCTGGGGAGGCTACACCTTC. It codes for CSDLPGGWGGYTF.

This chain links TRBV6-5 with TRBJ1-2; D is perhaps TRBD1 (5 bases). Looked up from germline, CDR1 is MNHEY and CDR2 is SVGAGI. With 6 bases removed from V and 3 bases from J, the gap between germline ends came to 20 bases. The CDR3 runs 16 residues. The CDR3 DNA sequence: TGTGCCAGCAGGTACCCGGTAGGGGTGTTGGACTATGGCTACACCTTC. Its translation is CASRYPVGVLDYGYTF.

The genes are TRBV7-3 and TRBJ2-3; D uncertain. V was pared by 5 bases and J by 4 bases, with 7 bases between. The CDR3 consists of 12 residues. Germline CDR1 and CDR2: SGHTA and FQGTGA. The CDR3 DNA reads TGTGCCAGCAGCCCAGGTGCAGATACGCAGTATTTT. Residues: CASSPGADTQYF.

In this sample, this clone turned up once. V usage is TRBV2 and J usage is TRBJ2-2, with 11 positions matching TRBD2. CDR3 length: 15 amino acids. Germline lookup yields CDR1 SNHLY and CDR2 FYNNEI. V dropped 5 bases and J dropped 5; count of bases not matched to a gene: 4. CDR3 region: CASSSSGRTTGELFF. The CDR3 bases are TGTGCCAGCAGTTCTAGCGGGAGGACAACCGGGGAGCTGTTTTTT.

The chain has TRBV21-1 and TRBJ2-1; whether TRBD1, the table's D call, matches the DNA was not checked. TRBV21-1 is shown as a pseudogene. This CDR3 spans 17 amino acids. CDR3 sequence reads: CASSKFRTVVRYNEQFF. The CDR3, as DNA: TGTGCCAGCAGCAAATTTCGGACAGTGGTGAGGTACAATGAGCAGTTCTTC.

V and J are TRBV2 and TRBJ1-1, with D uncertain. The CDR3 spans 13 residues. Germline V gives CDR1 SNHLY, CDR2 FYNNEI. Trimming took off 6 bases at V and 1 base at J, with 9 bases between the two ends. CDR3 coding DNA: TGTGCCAGCAGACTGGAGACGAACACTGAAGCTTTCTTT. Translation: CASRLETNTEAFF.

This clone was detected only a few times. The CDR3 region has the DNA TGTGCCAGCATTATACAGGGGGGCTACGAGCAGTACTTC. Protein product: CASIIQGGYEQYF. The genes are TRBV6-1 and TRBJ2-7; 8 bases agree with TRBD1. V was pared by 7 bases and J by 3 bases, with 5 bases of the junction left unmatched. The CDR3 consists of 13 residues. Germline assignment: CDR1 MNHNS and CDR2 SASEGT.

This sequence joins TRBV18 and TRBJ2-1, with D possibly TRBD2 on 5 matching bases. Trimming took 2 bases from V and 9 from J, leaving 17 bases between them. The CDR3 runs to 15 residues. Germline loops: CDR1 KGHSH, CDR2 LQKENI. CDR3 residues: CASSPLKTGAGEQFF. The CDR3 region has the DNA TGTGCCAGCTCACCATTGAAAACCGGCGCGGGTGAGCAGTTCTTC.

This clone appeared a single time. The chain carries TRBV19 and TRBJ1-2; 7 nucleotides line up with TRBD1. Germline-derived CDR1 and CDR2 are LNHDA and SQIVND (reference sequence). V shed 6 bases and J 2 bases; nucleotides not matched to a gene: 6. The CDR3 has 14 amino acids. The CDR3 coding sequence is TGTGCCAGTAGGGAGGACAGGATGAACTATGGCTACACCTTC. Amino acid sequence: CASREDRMNYGYTF.

This clone was detected once. The V gene is TRBV6-5, the J gene TRBJ2-1, with 9 bases matching TRBD2. J was trimmed by 4 bases and V by 1 base; bases with no gene match: 5. This CDR3 contains 16 residues. Germline V gene lookup returns CDR1 MNHEY and CDR2 SVGAGI. CDR3 nucleotide sequence: TGTGCCAGCAGTTACTTAAGCGGGGGGCCTTACAATGAGCAGTTCTTC. Translated, it gives CASSYLSGGPYNEQFF.

The CDR3 loop is CASSQDLQVSGYTF. The CDR3 DNA reads as TGCGCCAGCAGCCAAGATTTACAGGTATCTGGCTACACCTTC. The chain employs TRBV4-1 and TRBJ1-2; TRBD1 might be the D (5 bases). In germline, CDR1 is MGHRA, CDR2 YSYEKL. There are 14 residues in the CDR3. V was clipped by 0 bases and J by 7 bases, with 12 bases between them.

The V gene is TRBV4-1, the J gene TRBJ2-1; TRBD2 matches at 8 bases. Trimming removed 0 bases from V and 10 bases from J; junction bases left unmatched: 17. CDR3 length: 18 amino acids. Germline CDR1 is MGHRA and CDR2 is YSYEKL. CDR3 amino acids: CASSQEGPPLAGLTEQFF. DNA of the CDR3: TGCGCCAGCAGCCAAGAAGGACCGCCTCTAGCGGGTTTGACGGAGCAGTTCTTC.

The chain uses TRBV28 and TRBJ2-7; 8 positions agree with TRBD1. The CDR3 length is 15 residues. Germline values: CDR1 MDHEN, CDR2 SYDVKM. With 5 bases clipped from V and 3 bases from J, the junction kept 9 bases outside the gene matches. The chain's CDR3 is CASSAPGQGYYEQYF. CDR3 DNA sequence: TGTGCCAGCAGTGCCCCCGGACAGGGCTACTACGAGCAGTACTTC.

The rearrangement links TRBV7-8 to TRBJ2-3, with D uncertain. This CDR3 region has 16 residues. The V gene lost 1 base and the J gene lost 0 bases, with 11 bases spanning the gap. In germline, CDR1 is SGHVS, CDR2 FQNEAQ. CDR3: CASSLGSPFSTDTQYF. As DNA, the CDR3 is TGTGCCAGCAGCTTAGGTTCCCCCTTTAGCACAGATACGCAGTATTTT.

The genes are TRBV5-4 and TRBJ2-1; a weak D match, TRBD2 (5 bases). CDR1 SGHNT and CDR2 YYREEE come from the germline V gene (reference sequence). With 0 bases removed from V and 6 bases from J, the gap between germline ends came to 13 bases. The CDR3 runs to 15 residues. The CDR3 coding sequence is TGTGCCAGCAGCTTGGCCCCCGGACTGGTCAATGAGCAGTTCTTC. Its translation: CASSLAPGLVNEQFF. The full variable domain, in which reference TRBV5-4 and TRBJ2-1 provide the parts outside the CDR3, is ETGVTQSPTHLIKTRGQQVTLRCSSQSGHNTVSWYQQALGQGPQFIFQYYREEENGRGNFPPRFSGLQFPNYSSELNVNALELDDSALYLCASSLAPGLVNEQFFGPGTRLTVL.

The chain is built from TRBV28 and TRBJ1-6, with D possibly matching TRBD1 (6 bases). V was shortened by 1 base and J by 7 bases, with 11 bases between the two germline ends. Germline V gene sequence: CDR1 MDHEN, CDR2 SYDVKM. The CDR3 covers 15 residues. CDR3 sequence reads: CASSLYFRGNSPLHF. Here the CDR3 DNA reads TGTGCCAGCAGTTTATACTTTAGGGGGAATTCACCCCTCCACTTT.

The chain has TRBV13 and TRBJ2-7; 13 nucleotides agree with TRBD2. Trimming cost V 5 bases and J 1 base; bases outside gene matches: 5. CDR1 is PRHDT, CDR2 FYEKMQ, per germline (reference sequence). The CDR3 length is 16 residues. The CDR3 protein is CASSTRTSGRSYEQYF. Written as DNA, the CDR3 is TGTGCCAGCAGCACGCGGACTAGCGGGAGATCCTACGAGCAGTACTTC.

The chain is built from TRBV2 and TRBJ2-2, with 9 bases that match TRBD2. Germline V gene sequence: CDR1 SNHLY, CDR2 FYNNEI. J was trimmed by 6 bases and V by 4 bases; bases with no gene match: 15. The CDR3 totals 18 residues. The CDR3 loop reads CASSGPGTSGLGAGELFF. The CDR3, as DNA: TGTGCCAGCAGTGGCCCCGGAACTAGCGGGCTGGGGGCCGGGGAGCTGTTTTTT.

The chain recombines TRBV6-1 with TRBJ1-5; the D is unclear. The length of the CDR3 is 12 residues. The V gene's germline CDR1 is MNHNS and CDR2 SASEGT. V gave up 7 bases and J gave up 11 bases, with 15 bases separating them. CDR3 residues: CASTEGGWAQHF. CDR3 nucleotides: TGTGCCAGCACCGAGGGCGGGTGGGCCCAGCATTTT.